This section outlines one T cell receptor (beta chain) sequence together with its context. The target antigen is unknown. It was CD45RO-negative cells, positively selected for CCR7, that made up naive CD8 cells, with terminally differentiated effector memory CD45RA+ cells excluded. The repertoire was sequenced with immunoSEQ multiplex PCR; TCRdb's copy has only in-frame clones and lacks some. The table includes some 2.1 million clones, roughly 95% detected once. This CDR3 is 16 amino acids long. Per germline, CDR1 MNHEY and CDR2 SMNVEV (reference sequence). V shed 5 bases, J shed 8 bases, and the junction held 10 bases outside the gene matches. This specimen belongs to a study of shared clonotypes between healthy human individuals. Study-wide results and caveats: Sequencing depth was a factor that was expected to affect clonotype sharing among donors. Apart from blood, nothing was sampled; tissue repertoires likely differ.

Sequenced sample: naive CD8+ T cells sorted from blood. The TCR comes from a man aged 18 to 30 in good health. The chain is built from TRBV27 and TRBJ2-2; 11 bases map to TRBD2. The CDR3, as DNA: TGTGCCAGCAGTCAACTAGCGGGAGAAGGTCCAGGGGAGCTGTTTTTT. Translating it yields CASSQLAGEGPGELFF.